A single sample is the source of the 27 T cell receptor beta chains below, sequenced in a study of Ad26.COV2.S vaccination and SARS-CoV-2 variants. This table comes from immunoSEQ multiplex PCR, and its TCRdb copy is limited to in-frame clones, with some not included. The repertoire holds about 480,000 clones, with roughly 87% as singletons. Treatment meaning: over 15 received Ad26.COV2.S at low or high dose, single or two shots; roughly five received placebo; per-sample allocation not given. Sampling was performed 63 days after the first vaccine or placebo injection. Here the sequenced sample was peripheral blood, taken in a trial of Ad26.COV2.S vaccine versus placebo. These receptors were obtained from a person between 18 and 60 years old who received the Ad26.COV2.S COVID-19 vaccine or a placebo.

The chain uses TRBV5-1 and TRBJ1-2, with D possibly being TRBD1 (5 bases). The V gene's germline CDR1 is SGHRS and CDR2 YFSETQ. This CDR3 is built from 14 residues. V lost 0 bases, J lost 0 bases, and 6 bases lay in between. CDR3 sequence reads: CASSLVRANYGYTF. The DNA of the CDR3 is TGCGCCAGCAGCTTGGTCAGGGCTAACTATGGCTACACCTTC.

The chain is built from TRBV13 and TRBJ2-2, with D maybe TRBD2 (6 bases). Germline assignment: CDR1 PRHDT and CDR2 FYEKMQ (reference sequence). V lost 5 bases and J lost 3, with 19 bases in between. CDR3 length equals 17 residues. The CDR3: CASSRTTRRGDTGELFF. The CDR3 DNA is TGTGCCAGCAGCCGCACGACGAGGAGGGGAGACACCGGGGAGCTGTTTTTT.

The chain couples TRBV28 to TRBJ1-5; D remains unclear. Looked up from germline, CDR1 is MDHEN and CDR2 is SYDVKM. Trimming shortened V by 5 bases and J by 7 bases, and 9 bases separated the two germline ends. The CDR3 is 12 amino acids. The CDR3: CASSAVGQPQHF. For the CDR3, the DNA is TGTGCCAGCAGTGCCGTGGGGCAGCCCCAGCATTTT.

V is TRBV5-6 and J is TRBJ2-7; D is ambiguous. CDR3 size: 13 residues. The germline V and J ends were trimmed by 4 bases and 1 base, with 9 bases remaining between them. From germline, CDR1 is SGHDT and CDR2 YYEEEE. CDR3: CASSTRESYEQYF. The CDR3 DNA follows: TGTGCCAGCAGCACCCGAGAATCCTACGAGCAGTACTTC.

The chain has TRBV27 and TRBJ2-1, with TRBD1 as a possible D gene (5 bases). The germline gives CDR1 MNHEY, CDR2 SMNVEV (reference sequence). The CDR3 runs to 14 residues. V dropped 5 bases and J dropped 5 bases, with 13 bases sitting between them. The CDR3 DNA follows: TGTGCCAGCAGTAGAAGACAGTTCGACAATGAGCAGTTCTTC. Its protein is CASSRRQFDNEQFF.

J is TRBJ2-7 and V is TRBV19; 12 bases fit TRBD2. This CDR3 region has 15 residues. Trimming at V came to 1 base and at J to 6 bases, leaving 4 bases not matched to a gene. CDR1 is LNHDA, CDR2 SQIVND, per germline (reference sequence). For the CDR3, the DNA is TGTGCCAGTAGTATAGTTCTAGCGGGAGGGCCCGAGCAGTACTTC. Translated, it gives CASSIVLAGGPEQYF.

V gene TRBV30 combines with J gene TRBJ1-5; D ambiguous. From germline, CDR1 is GTSNPN and CDR2 SVGIG (reference sequence). The germline V and J ends were trimmed by 0 bases and 0 bases, with 9 bases remaining between them. The CDR3 has 15 residues. CDR3 loop: CAWSVRPDSNQPQHF. CDR3 bases: TGTGCCTGGAGTGTCCGGCCAGATAGCAATCAGCCCCAGCATTTT.

The CDR3 region is CAWSAGSSSAWVAGVFF. DNA of the CDR3: TGTGCCTGGAGTGCTGGGTCTTCGTCCGCTTGGGTAGCTGGGGTTTTCTTT. V usage is TRBV30 and J usage is TRBJ1-1; no reliable D call. Germline assignment: CDR1 GTSNPN and CDR2 SVGIG (reference sequence). The V and J ends lost 1 base and 13 bases respectively, with 31 bases between them. The CDR3 has 17 residues.

This chain uses TRBV5-4 with TRBJ2-1; 7 bases are shared with TRBD1. The germline V gene encodes CDR1 SGHNT and CDR2 YYREEE (reference sequence). This CDR3 contains 15 residues. V lost 4 bases to trimming and J lost 7 bases; unmatched junction nucleotides: 11. In DNA, the CDR3 is TGTGCCAGCAGCGAACCTAGGGGGCGGCAGAATGAGCAGTTCTTC. This codes for CASSEPRGRQNEQFF.

The V gene is TRBV18, the J gene TRBJ2-2; no clear D. V dropped 1 base and J dropped 3 bases, with 9 bases sitting between them. Germline V CDR1 and CDR2: KGHSH, LQKENI. The CDR3 covers 15 residues. The CDR3 DNA sequence: TGTGCCAGCTCACCACAGGGCTGGGACACCGGGGAGCTGTTTTTT. This encodes CASSPQGWDTGELFF.

This chain links TRBV5-6 with TRBJ2-2; a weak D match, TRBD2 (7 bases). The CDR3 covers 15 residues. The V gene's germline CDR1 is SGHDT and CDR2 YYEEEE. The ends were cut back, 4 bases at V and 4 bases at J, with 14 bases in the middle. CDR3: CASSRDGGLTGELFF. For the CDR3, the DNA is TGTGCCAGCAGCCGAGACGGGGGGCTCACCGGGGAGCTGTTTTTT.

The rearrangement joins TRBV6-4 to TRBJ2-1; D could derive from TRBD1 or TRBD2 (6 bases each). This CDR3 is 15 amino acids long. Trimming took 6 bases from V and 5 from J, leaving 17 bases between them. CDR1 and CDR2 from the germline V gene are MRHNA and SNTAGT. The CDR3 nucleotides read TGTGCCAGCAGCCCACAGGGCGCGGGGCACAATGAGCAGTTCTTC. Translating gives CASSPQGAGHNEQFF.

The chain is built from TRBV19 and TRBJ1-5, with 7 nucleotides matching TRBD1. CDR1 is LNHDA, CDR2 SQIVND, per germline (reference sequence). Unmatched junction bases numbered 9, after V lost 7 bases and J lost 3 bases. The CDR3 is 15 amino acids. The CDR3 spells CASTAGTVINQPQHF. The CDR3 DNA reads as TGTGCCAGTACGGCGGGGACAGTCATCAATCAGCCCCAGCATTTT.

This clone was counted between two and nine times. The V and J genes are TRBV28 and TRBJ2-1, with 7 bases fitting TRBD1. CDR3 length: 19 amino acids. Trimming took 6 bases from V and 0 from J; bases not matched to a gene: 17. Germline V gene sequence: CDR1 MDHEN, CDR2 SYDVKM. Written as DNA, the CDR3 is TGTGCCAGCAGGCTCAGGGGACAGACAATAACAGGCTCCTACAATGAGCAGTTCTTC. It translates to CASRLRGQTITGSYNEQFF. Complete variable domain (other parts from reference TRBV28 and TRBJ2-1): DVKVTQSSRYLVKRTGEKVFLECVQDMDHENMFWYRQDPGLGLRLIYFSYDVKMKEKGDIPEGYSVSREKKERFSLILESASTNQTSMYLCASRLRGQTITGSYNEQFFGPGTRLTVL.

Written as DNA, the CDR3 is TGTGCCATCAGTGACTACGGAGCCAACACTGAAGCTTTCTTT. Translated: CAISDYGANTEAFF. The rearrangement joins TRBV10-3 to TRBJ1-1, with D unclear. The V end was cut by 3 bases, the J end by 2 bases, with 10 bases between. Looked up from germline, CDR1 is ENHRY and CDR2 is SYGVKD. The CDR3 length is 14 residues.

The chain couples TRBV6-2 or TRBV6-3 to TRBJ1-5; no firm D call. The CDR3 has 14 residues. Germline V lookup: CDR1 MNHEY, CDR2 SVGEGT. Trimming cost V 6 bases and J 3 bases, with 12 bases left between them. The CDR3 DNA reads as TGTGCCAGCAGCATCTCAGGTCACAATCAGCCCCAGCATTTT. Its protein is CASSISGHNQPQHF.

This chain uses TRBV5-1 with TRBJ2-7, with TRBD1 identical over 9 bases. The CDR3 extends over 15 amino acids. The V segment lost 0 bases and the J segment 7 bases; nucleotides outside the gene matches: 8. From germline, CDR1 is SGHRS and CDR2 YFSETQ. In nucleotides, the CDR3 is TGCGCCAGCAGCTTGGAAGGGACAGGGTTTTGGGAGCAGTACTTC. Amino acid sequence: CASSLEGTGFWEQYF.

V gene TRBV9 combines with J gene TRBJ1-5; D gene unclear. V lost 7 bases, J lost 4 bases, and 6 bases lay in between. In germline, CDR1 is SGDLS, CDR2 YYNGEE. The CDR3 runs 11 residues. The CDR3 DNA follows: TGTGCCAGCGACCTTAATCAGCCCCAGCATTTT. Amino acid sequence: CASDLNQPQHF. The variable domain in full, with the rest retrieved from reference TRBV9 and TRBJ1-5, is DSGVTQTPKHLITATGQRVTLRCSPRSGDLSVYWYQQSLDQGLQFLIQYYNGEERAKGNILERFSAQQFPDLHSELNLSSLELGDSALYFCASDLNQPQHFGDGTRLSIL.

The chain uses TRBV5-1 and TRBJ1-1; tentatively, D is TRBD1 (5 bases). Germline V gene sequence: CDR1 SGHRS, CDR2 YFSETQ. CDR3 length: 17 residues. Trimming stripped 2 bases from V and 0 bases from J, with 17 bases between. The DNA for the CDR3 is TGCGCCAGCAGCTTAAATAATGGGGGAGTCATGAACACTGAAGCTTTCTTT. It codes for CASSLNNGGVMNTEAFF.

This clone was picked up a small number of times. The chain carries TRBV4-2 and TRBJ1-1; possibly TRBD1 for D (6 bases). The CDR3 is 16 residues long. Germline CDR1 is LGHNA and CDR2 is YNFKEQ. The ends were cut back, 0 bases at V and 1 base at J, with 12 bases in the middle. This chain's CDR3 is CASSQDPGTTNTEAFF. Written as DNA, the CDR3 is TGTGCCAGCAGCCAAGATCCCGGGACAACGAACACTGAAGCTTTCTTT.

This chain joins TRBV11-3 and TRBJ2-2, with unresolved D. V shed 3 bases and J shed 7 bases, with 9 bases lying between them. CDR1 and CDR2 from the germline V gene are SGHNT and YENEEA. This CDR3 region has 13 residues. The chain's CDR3 is CASSFPPGGELFF. The DNA of the CDR3 is TGTGCCAGCAGCTTCCCCCCTGGCGGGGAGCTGTTTTTT.

The chain is built from TRBV9 and TRBJ2-3; D remains unclear. V was clipped by 3 bases and J by 4 bases, with 18 bases between them. The CDR3 contains 16 residues. Germline V gene lookup returns CDR1 SGDLS and CDR2 YYNGEE. The CDR3 here is CASSASPALESDTQYF. The DNA of the CDR3 is TGTGCCAGCAGCGCGTCACCGGCACTTGAGTCAGATACGCAGTATTTT.

The chain employs TRBV6-2 or TRBV6-3 and TRBJ2-1, with 9 nucleotides matching TRBD1. The CDR3 is 19 residues long. V shed 3 bases and J 4 bases; nucleotides not matched to a gene: 16. Looked up from germline, CDR1 is MNHEY and CDR2 is SVGEGT. For the CDR3, the DNA is TGTGCCAGCAGTTATCGTCGGGACAGGGACGCGGCGGGTTACAATGAGCAGTTCTTC. Protein product: CASSYRRDRDAAGYNEQFF.

This clone appeared a few times. V and J are TRBV7-2 and TRBJ1-4; 8 nucleotides align to TRBD1. Germline loops: CDR1 SGHTA, CDR2 FQGNSA. V lost 4 bases, J lost 7 bases, and 8 bases stayed unmatched. The CDR3 is 15 residues long. The CDR3 DNA reads TGTGCCAGCAGCTCCCAGGGGGCTAGTAGTGAAAAACTGTTTTTT. Translating gives CASSSQGASSEKLFF.

V usage is TRBV7-2 and J usage is TRBJ2-7; 10 bases agree with TRBD2. V gave up 6 bases and J gave up 0 bases; unmatched junction bases: 8. Germline CDR1 is SGHTA and CDR2 is FQGNSA. CDR3 length: 16 residues. In DNA form, the CDR3 reads TGTGCCAGCAGGGCTAGCGGGAGTTTTGTCTCCTACGAGCAGTACTTC. Translating it yields CASRASGSFVSYEQYF.

The chain is built from TRBV16 and TRBJ1-1, with TRBD1 as a possible D gene (5 bases). CDR3 length: 16 residues. V lost 1 base and J lost 5, with 17 bases in between. The germline V gene encodes CDR1 KGHSY and CDR2 FQNENV. Here the CDR3 reads CASSQFGGTARTEAFF. The CDR3 DNA reads as TGTGCCAGCAGCCAATTTGGAGGGACGGCTAGGACTGAAGCTTTCTTT.

In its sample, this clone was seen many times. The CDR3 DNA is TGTGCCAGCAGCGACGGACTAGCAGGCTACGAGCAGTACTTC. Its translation is CASSDGLAGYEQYF. The rearrangement uses TRBV7-2 and TRBJ2-7, with 8 bases aligning to TRBD2. CDR3 size: 14 residues. Germline V CDR1 and CDR2: SGHTA, FQGNSA. Germline trimming cut 5 bases from V and 3 bases from J; bases unmatched to any gene: 6.